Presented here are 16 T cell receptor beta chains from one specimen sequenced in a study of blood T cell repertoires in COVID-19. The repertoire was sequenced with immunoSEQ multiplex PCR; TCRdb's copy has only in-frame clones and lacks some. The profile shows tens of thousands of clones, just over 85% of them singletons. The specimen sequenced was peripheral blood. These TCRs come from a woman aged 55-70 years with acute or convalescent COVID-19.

CDR3 DNA sequence: TGTGCCAGCAGTCTGGATTCCGGGACAGGGGGCGTTCGGAACACTGAAGCTTTCTTT. Translating it yields CASSLDSGTGGVRNTEAFF. The genes are TRBV6-6 and TRBJ1-1, with 12 bases identical to TRBD1. This CDR3 spans 19 amino acids. Looked up from germline, CDR1 is MNHNY and CDR2 is SVGAGI (reference sequence). The V segment lost 5 bases and the J segment 1 base; nucleotides outside the gene matches: 14.

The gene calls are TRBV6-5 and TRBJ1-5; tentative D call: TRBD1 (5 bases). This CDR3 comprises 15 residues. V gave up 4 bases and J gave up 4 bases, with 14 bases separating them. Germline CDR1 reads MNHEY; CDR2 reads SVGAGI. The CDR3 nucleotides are TGTGCCAGCAGTTCGCACAGGTCGGTGAATCAGCCCCAGCATTTT. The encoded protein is CASSSHRSVNQPQHF.

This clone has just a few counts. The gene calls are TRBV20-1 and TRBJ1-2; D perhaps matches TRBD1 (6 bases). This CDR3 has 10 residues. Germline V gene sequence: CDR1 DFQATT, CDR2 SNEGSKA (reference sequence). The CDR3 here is CSRAGDGYTF. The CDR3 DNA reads TGCAGCAGGGCAGGGGATGGCTACACCTTC.

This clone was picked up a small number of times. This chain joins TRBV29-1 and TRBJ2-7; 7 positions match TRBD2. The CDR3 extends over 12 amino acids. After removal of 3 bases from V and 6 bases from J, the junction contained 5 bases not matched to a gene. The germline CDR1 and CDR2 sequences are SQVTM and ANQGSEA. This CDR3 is CSVDRGVGEQYF. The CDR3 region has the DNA TGCAGCGTTGACCGGGGGGTGGGCGAGCAGTACTTC.

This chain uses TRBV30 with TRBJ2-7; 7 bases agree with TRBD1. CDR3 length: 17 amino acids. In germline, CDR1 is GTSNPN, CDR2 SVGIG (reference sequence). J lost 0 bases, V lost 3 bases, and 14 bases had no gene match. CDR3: CAWRTLSGTVTSYEQYF. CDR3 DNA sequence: TGTGCCTGGAGGACACTTTCCGGGACAGTTACCTCCTACGAGCAGTACTTC.

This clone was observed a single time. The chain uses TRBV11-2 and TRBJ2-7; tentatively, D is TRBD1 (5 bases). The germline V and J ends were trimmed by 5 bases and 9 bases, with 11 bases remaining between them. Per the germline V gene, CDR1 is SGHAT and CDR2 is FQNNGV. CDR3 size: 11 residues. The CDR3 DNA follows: TGTGCCAGCAGCCCAGGGATCGCGCAGTACTTC. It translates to CASSPGIAQYF.

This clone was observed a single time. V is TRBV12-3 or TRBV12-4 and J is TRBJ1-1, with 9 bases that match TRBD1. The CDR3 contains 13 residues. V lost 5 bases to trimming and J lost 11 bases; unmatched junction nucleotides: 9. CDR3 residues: CASSLGQGFYAFF. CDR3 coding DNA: TGTGCCAGCAGTCTCGGACAGGGGTTCTACGCTTTCTTT.

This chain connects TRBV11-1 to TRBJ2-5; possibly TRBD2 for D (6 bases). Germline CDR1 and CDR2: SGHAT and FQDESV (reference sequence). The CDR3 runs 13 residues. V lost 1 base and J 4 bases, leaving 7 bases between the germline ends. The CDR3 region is CASSLGEVETQYF. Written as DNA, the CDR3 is TGTGCCAGCAGCTTAGGGGAGGTAGAGACCCAGTACTTC.

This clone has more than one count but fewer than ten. CDR3 in amino acids: CASSQYDRDIEKHTGELFF. The CDR3 bases are TGTGCCAGCAGCCAATACGACCGGGACATCGAGAAACACACCGGGGAGCTGTTTTTT. J is TRBJ2-2 and V is TRBV3-1 (or the pseudogene TRBV3-2); a weak D match, TRBD1 (6 bases). V shed 2 bases and J shed 3 bases, with 22 bases lying between them. Germline-derived CDR1 and CDR2 are LGHDT and YNNKEL (reference sequence). The CDR3 contains 19 residues.

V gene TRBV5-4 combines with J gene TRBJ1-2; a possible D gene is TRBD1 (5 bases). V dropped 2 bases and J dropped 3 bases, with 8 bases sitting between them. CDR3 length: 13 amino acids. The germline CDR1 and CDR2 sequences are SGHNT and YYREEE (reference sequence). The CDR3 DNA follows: TGTGCCAGCAGCTTTAAGGGGCACTATGGCTACACCTTC. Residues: CASSFKGHYGYTF.

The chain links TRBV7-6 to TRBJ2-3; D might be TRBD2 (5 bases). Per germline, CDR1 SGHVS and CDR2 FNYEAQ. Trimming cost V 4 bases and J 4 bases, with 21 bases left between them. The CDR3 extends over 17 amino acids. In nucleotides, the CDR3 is TGTGCCAGCAGCTCACATAAGTTGGGAGCCCCCTCAGATACGCAGTATTTT. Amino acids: CASSSHKLGAPSDTQYF.

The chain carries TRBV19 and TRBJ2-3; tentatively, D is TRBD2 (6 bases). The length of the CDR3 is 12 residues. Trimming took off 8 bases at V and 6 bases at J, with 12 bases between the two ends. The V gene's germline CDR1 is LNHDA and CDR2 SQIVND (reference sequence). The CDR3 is CASRLAGDTQYF. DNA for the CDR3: TGTGCCAGTCGGCTGGCGGGGGATACGCAGTATTTT.

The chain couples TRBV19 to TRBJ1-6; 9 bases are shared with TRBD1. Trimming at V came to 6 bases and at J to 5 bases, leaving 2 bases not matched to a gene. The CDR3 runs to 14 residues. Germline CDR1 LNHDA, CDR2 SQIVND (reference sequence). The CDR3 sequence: CASRRQGDNSPLHF. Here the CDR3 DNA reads TGTGCCAGTAGAAGACAGGGGGATAATTCACCCCTCCACTTT.

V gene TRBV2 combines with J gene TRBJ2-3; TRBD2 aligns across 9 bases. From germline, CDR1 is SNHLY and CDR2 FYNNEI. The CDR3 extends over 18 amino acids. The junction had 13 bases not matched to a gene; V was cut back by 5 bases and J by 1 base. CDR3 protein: CASSPERVSGRGTDTQYF. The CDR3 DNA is TGTGCCAGCAGTCCTGAGAGGGTTAGCGGGAGAGGCACAGATACGCAGTATTTT.

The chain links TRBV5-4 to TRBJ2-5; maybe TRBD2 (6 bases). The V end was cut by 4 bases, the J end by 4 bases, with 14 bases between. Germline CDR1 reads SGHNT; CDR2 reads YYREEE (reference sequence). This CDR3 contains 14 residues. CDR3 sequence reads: CASSKPSVSETQYF. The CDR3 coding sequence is TGTGCCAGCAGCAAACCTAGCGTTTCAGAGACCCAGTACTTC. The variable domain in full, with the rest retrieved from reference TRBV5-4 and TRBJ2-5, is ETGVTQSPTHLIKTRGQQVTLRCSSQSGHNTVSWYQQALGQGPQFIFQYYREEENGRGNFPPRFSGLQFPNYSSELNVNALELDDSALYLCASSKPSVSETQYFGPGTRLLVL.

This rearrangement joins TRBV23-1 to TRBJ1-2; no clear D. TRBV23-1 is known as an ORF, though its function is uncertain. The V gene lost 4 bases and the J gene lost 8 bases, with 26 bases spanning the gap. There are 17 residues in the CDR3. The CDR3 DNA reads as TGCGCCAGCAGTCCCCACGGCCACCTCCTAAAAAGCGTAGGCTACACCTTC. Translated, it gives CASSPHGHLLKSVGYTF.